This TCR beta chain was recorded in a study of a mutant IDH1 vaccine in newly diagnosed glioma. Study as a whole: The treated population exhibited a male proportion of about 60%, a female proportion of 37.5%, and a mean age of about 40 years. Earlier therapy was either radiotherapy, temozolomide, or both, and most got both.

Sequencing used immunoSEQ multiplex PCR; TCRdb keeps in-frame clones, though not all of them. In the table there are about 16,000 clones, 75% to 90% of which are singletons. Described time point: baseline, week 1 (first vaccination visit). Described treatment: pre-vaccination baseline after standard-of-care therapy. This sample comprised PBMCs, obtained from a glioma patient treated with radiotherapy, temozolomide or both. The source of this sequence is a woman in her 40s with glioma. Some clones in this sample may be carry-over from other donors' samples.

CDR3 region: CASSWTGNSNQPQHF. The CDR3 DNA sequence: TGTGCCAGCAGCTGGACAGGGAATAGCAATCAGCCCCAGCATTTT. This chain uses TRBV5-6 with TRBJ1-5; 8 bases line up with TRBD1. The CDR3 spans 15 residues. Losses at the gene ends were 3 bases for V and 0 bases for J; bases not matched to a gene: 2. CDR1 is SGHDT, CDR2 YYEEEE, per germline.